A selection of T cell receptor beta chains follows, all from one sample in a study of CD8 T cells in Susac syndrome. In TCRdb, the immunoSEQ multiplex PCR reads were re-called with MiXCR into one record per CDR3 protein. The sample has under 250,000 distinct CDR3 sequences; approximately 94% are singletons. The source material was CD4+ T cells from PBMCs. These receptors all come from a human donor with Susac syndrome. Each CDR3 is given with its conserved first and last residue. Each record gives: V gene, CDR3 protein.

TRBV5-4	CASSSQGTDTQYF
TRBV3-1	CASSQRGGTDTQYF
TRBV20-1	CSARDEGGNSYEQYF
TRBV4-3	CASSQGALRETQYF
TRBV9	CASSSPLAGEETQYF
TRBV5-6	CASTLGRGSYGYTF
TRBV6-6	CASRQRGGRDNEQFF
TRBV7-7	CASSPSGQRDFMDTGELFF
TRBV7-8	CASSQGALTNEKLFF
TRBV7-3	CASSRAPLGGSNEQFF
TRBV12-3/TRBV12-4	CASSFGQGHGYTF
TRBV20-1	CSARPSGGSYEQYF
TRBV4-3	CASSINGPPNSYEQYF
TRBV7-8	CASSLVGGWADEQYF
TRBV30	CAWSRTLNTEAFF
TRBV30	CAWDKTGDQPQHF
TRBV12-3/TRBV12-4	CASSPRRLAGANEQFF
TRBV12-3/TRBV12-4	CASSFRGGHTEAFF
TRBV18	CASSQLDYTGELFF
TRBV5-4	CASSLEFSQETQYF